These 20 T cell receptor beta chains were all obtained from the same sample, sequenced in a study of OX40 agonist ivuxolimab in advanced cancers. Sequenced by immunoSEQ multiplex PCR; TCRdb stores in-frame clones only, minus some. The sample consists of tens of thousands of clones, 85% to 90% of them appearing once. This specimen was CD4+ or CD8+ T cells sorted from blood, taken in a trial of the OX40 agonist ivuxolimab. The receptors shown here come from an adult with an advanced solid tumor such as melanoma, head and neck, liver or kidney cancer.

V is TRBV9 and J is TRBJ2-7; D is undetermined. V shed 4 bases and J shed 7 bases, with 15 bases lying between them. The CDR3 loop spans 13 amino acids. Germline loops: CDR1 SGDLS, CDR2 YYNGEE. The CDR3, as DNA: TGTGCCAGCAGCCCTATTAATCTGGGGGAGCAGTACTTC. Translating it yields CASSPINLGEQYF.

The chain carries TRBV6-6 and TRBJ1-2; D is perhaps TRBD1 (5 bases). Trimming shortened V by 8 bases and J by 4 bases, and 17 bases separated the two germline ends. Germline-derived CDR1 and CDR2 are MNHNY and SVGAGI (reference sequence). This CDR3 region has 14 residues. For the CDR3, the DNA is TGTGCCAGCGATTCGGGGCGGGTGGGCTATGGCTACACCTTC. Translated: CASDSGRVGYGYTF.

CDR3 amino acids: CASGGHGYTF. The DNA for the CDR3 is TGTGCCAGCGGAGGACATGGCTACACCTTC. The gene calls are TRBV2 and TRBJ1-2; D ambiguous. V was cut by 8 bases and J by 6 bases, with 7 bases left in between. CDR1 is SNHLY and CDR2 is FYNNEI in the germline V gene. The CDR3 runs to 10 residues.

The rearrangement joins TRBV14 to TRBJ2-1; D ambiguous. Deletions cut 1 base from V and 3 bases from J, with 1 base between. Germline CDR1 is SGHDN and CDR2 is FVKESK. This CDR3 has 12 residues. The CDR3 nucleotides read TGTGCCAGCAGCCAAGTCTACAATGAGCAGTTCTTC. As protein: CASSQVYNEQFF.

This chain joins TRBV5-8 and TRBJ1-3, with D perhaps TRBD1 (6 bases). The CDR3 covers 15 residues. V shed 0 bases and J shed 3 bases, with 10 bases lying between them. In germline, CDR1 is SGHTS, CDR2 YDEGEE. CDR3 in DNA: TGTGCCAGCAGCTTGGAAGGGGGTTATGGAAACACCATATATTTT. Its protein is CASSLEGGYGNTIYF.

The V gene is TRBV5-4, the J gene TRBJ2-1; the D call may be TRBD1 or TRBD2 (5 bases each). The V end was cut by 0 bases, the J end by 4 bases, with 14 bases between. This CDR3 contains 16 residues. Germline V gene lookup returns CDR1 SGHNT and CDR2 YYREEE (reference sequence). CDR3 bases: TGTGCCAGCAGCTTGGGAGTGGGGGACGGGTACAATGAGCAGTTCTTC. Encoded protein: CASSLGVGDGYNEQFF.

J is TRBJ2-3 and V is TRBV2, with D hard to call. The CDR3 extends over 14 amino acids. CDR1 is SNHLY and CDR2 is FYNNEI in the germline V gene. Trimming pared 7 bases from V and 3 bases from J, leaving 14 bases between. CDR3 in DNA: TGTGCCAGCATAGTAGGGCCCTCAACAGATACGCAGTATTTT. Translating gives CASIVGPSTDTQYF.

V is TRBV5-1 and J is TRBJ2-2; a possible D gene is TRBD1 (5 bases). CDR3 length: 14 amino acids. Trimming removed 2 bases at V and 6 bases at J, with 11 bases between. Germline loops: CDR1 SGHRS, CDR2 YFSETQ. The CDR3 reads CASSFHRTAGELFF. The CDR3 coding sequence is TGCGCCAGCAGCTTCCACAGGACCGCCGGGGAGCTGTTTTTT.

V is TRBV5-1 and J is TRBJ2-3, with no clear D. The germline V gene has CDR1 SGHRS and CDR2 YFSETQ. The length of the CDR3 is 13 residues. V lost 0 bases to trimming and J lost 5 bases, with 7 bases between them. CDR3 loop: CASSLEIVDTQYF. In DNA form, the CDR3 reads TGCGCCAGCAGCTTGGAAATAGTAGATACGCAGTATTTT.

Only one count was recorded for this clone. The chain couples TRBV5-6 to TRBJ2-1; 9 positions agree with TRBD2. This CDR3 has 17 amino acids. Germline V CDR1 and CDR2: SGHDT, YYEEEE. With V trimmed by 0 bases and J by 6 bases, 10 bases remained unmatched. The CDR3, as DNA: TGTGCCAGCAGCTTGGCCACTTGGGGACTAGCTGTCAATGAGCAGTTCTTC. Its translation: CASSLATWGLAVNEQFF. Complete variable domain (other parts from reference TRBV5-6 and TRBJ2-1): DAGVTQSPTHLIKTRGQQVTLRCSPKSGHDTVSWYQQALGQGPQFIFQYYEEEERQRGNFPDRFSGHQFPNYSSELNVNALLLGDSALYLCASSLATWGLAVNEQFFGPGTRLTVL.

This sequence joins TRBV27 and TRBJ2-7, with TRBD1 identical over 7 bases. The junction had 9 bases not matched to a gene; V was cut back by 5 bases and J by 5 bases. The CDR3 runs 14 residues. Germline V gene sequence: CDR1 MNHEY, CDR2 SMNVEV (reference sequence). CDR3 coding DNA: TGTGCCAGCAGTAACTTGGGACAGAACCACGAGCAGTACTTC. Protein: CASSNLGQNHEQYF.

About this clone itself: Other DNA sequences of this sample code for an identical CDR3. The genes are TRBV27 and TRBJ2-3; D remains unclear. CDR1 is MNHEY, CDR2 SMNVEV, per germline (reference sequence). V was shortened by 5 bases and J by 1 base, with 7 bases between the two germline ends. This CDR3 is built from 13 residues. Here the CDR3 DNA reads TGTGCCAGCAGTCTGTGGGGCACAGATACGCAGTATTTT. It yields the protein CASSLWGTDTQYF.

The CDR3 nucleotides read TGTGCCAGCAGTTTAATGGGAGATACGCAGTATTTT. Protein product: CASSLMGDTQYF. The rearrangement joins TRBV27 to TRBJ2-3; no reliable D call. The CDR3 has 12 residues. V dropped 2 bases and J dropped 5 bases, with 5 bases sitting between them. Germline values: CDR1 MNHEY, CDR2 SMNVEV (reference sequence).

The chain links TRBV28 to TRBJ2-1, with D possibly matching TRBD1 (6 bases). Trimming took 11 bases from V and 4 from J, leaving 15 bases between them. Germline CDR1 and CDR2: MDHEN and SYDVKM. This CDR3 contains 13 residues. CDR3 sequence (DNA): TGTGCCTCGGTAACGGACAGTTACAATGAGCAGTTCTTC. Its translation: CASVTDSYNEQFF.

This chain uses TRBV10-3 with TRBJ1-1; D is undetermined. Germline values: CDR1 ENHRY, CDR2 SYGVKD. Trimming took off 10 bases at V and 7 bases at J, with 16 bases between the two ends. The CDR3 contains 12 residues. Here the CDR3 DNA reads TGTGCCAGCGCCTTATCCGTAGATGAAGCTTTCTTT. Its protein is CASALSVDEAFF.

The chain joins TRBV7-9 to TRBJ2-5; TRBD1 aligns across 8 bases. V trimming: 4 bases; J trimming: 5 bases; junction bases outside the gene matches: 6. The CDR3 has 14 residues. Germline CDR1 reads SEHNR; CDR2 reads FQNEAQ (reference sequence). The CDR3 reads CASSWTGQVETQYF. CDR3 in DNA: TGTGCCAGCAGCTGGACAGGGCAGGTTGAGACCCAGTACTTC.

The CDR3: CASSLKNSPYEQYF. CDR3 in DNA: TGTGCCAGCAGCTTGAAGAACAGCCCCTACGAGCAGTACTTC. V usage is TRBV5-6 and J usage is TRBJ2-7; no firm D call. CDR1 is SGHDT, CDR2 YYEEEE, per germline. Between the trimmed V and J ends, which lost 1 base and 2 bases, there was a span of 10 bases. This CDR3 region has 14 residues.

In this sample, this clone turned up a few times. The chain uses TRBV6-5 and TRBJ2-5; 14 bases agree with TRBD2. The CDR3 length is 15 residues. Per germline, CDR1 MNHEY and CDR2 SVGAGI. J gave up 6 bases and V 5 bases, and 5 bases lay outside the gene matches. CDR3 loop: CASSNGLAGGKTQYF. CDR3 DNA sequence: TGTGCCAGCAGTAATGGACTAGCGGGAGGCAAGACCCAGTACTTC.

The V call is TRBV27, the J call TRBJ1-1; 7 nucleotides align to TRBD1. Trimming took 6 bases from V and 0 from J; bases not matched to a gene: 10. Per the germline V gene, CDR1 is MNHEY and CDR2 is SMNVEV (reference sequence). This CDR3 comprises 16 residues. The CDR3 DNA reads as TGTGCCAGCAGCTACCGACAGGGAGGTCTGAACACTGAAGCTTTCTTT. It encodes CASSYRQGGLNTEAFF.

The rearrangement uses TRBV10-3 and TRBJ1-1; D unresolved. CDR1 ENHRY and CDR2 SYGVKD come from the germline V gene. V dropped 2 bases and J dropped 1 base, with 5 bases sitting between them. This CDR3 is 13 amino acids long. The chain's CDR3 is CAISEKWNTEAFF. CDR3 nucleotide sequence: TGTGCCATCAGTGAGAAGTGGAACACTGAAGCTTTCTTT.